The TCR beta chain under discussion was sequenced for a study of cytomegalovirus exposure and HLA in healthy donors (TCRdb year 2017). General notes on the study: In an earlier analysis of 587 of the donors, around 290 Gb of sequence data and 90 million to 120 million unique TCR beta sequences from approximately 180 million T cells were reported. Around 300 gigabases of sequencing data and 70 million to 100 million unique TCR sequences were included in an early release covering several hundred HLA-typed donors. Of the 300 to 500 genotyped donors, approximately 81% were placed in the genetic ancestry cluster associated with self-reported Caucasian donors. The study aimed to test whether signatures of past pathogen exposure could be identified by cataloging public T cell receptors. Using immunosequencing, the study profiled T cell repertoires from approximately 700 subjects and related those repertoires to cytomegalovirus serostatus. In addition to the first cohort of several hundred subjects, a separate validation cohort of 120 different subjects was used. High-throughput TCR immunosequencing, statistical association of individual TCRs with disease status, and machine learning were combined to predict cytomegalovirus infection status. A later analysis re-analyzed previously published TCR beta repertoires from 550 to 700 donors and added high-resolution HLA genotyping to study TCR occurrence patterns. In the later analysis, no new phenotypic data were used to find candidate immune exposures; instead, reliance was placed on TCR beta sequences and their occurrence across donors. An earlier analysis of several hundred of the donors applied high-throughput TCR beta sequencing to assess whether each TCR beta V gene segment acted as functional or pseudogenic. Donor age, sex, ethnicity and CMV serostatus were compiled together with the repertoire data. A later genetic analysis took genome-wide SNP genotypes for about 60% of the roughly 670 donors and used that subset as a discovery cohort. All discovery cohort repertoires had been generated using a single sequencing platform. Both class I and class II loci were covered by HLA typing, at four-digit resolution. Typing coverage varied by locus: 629-630 donors for A, B, C, DRB1 and DQB1; more than 500 for DQA1; approximately 570 for DPA1; more than 450 for DPB1. Because of strong linkage in the cohort, five DR-DQ haplotypes were treated as single units for association and clustering. On average, around 240,000 unique TCR beta nucleotide sequences were sequenced per donor among 398 genotyped donors of the cohort, with roughly 18% of those sequences being non-productive. Study-wide findings and limitations: Strong co-occurrence of HLA alleles, especially DR and DQ, made assigning TCR associations to individual alleles difficult. Several of the top co-occurrence clusters appeared to be linked to parvovirus B19, influenza, CMV and Epstein-Barr virus, according to a later analysis. A later analysis found that HLA-associated TCR beta chains were more clonally expanded and had lower generation probabilities than equally common non-associated chains. In an earlier analysis of fewer than 750 of the donors, most TCR beta V segments were observed in productive rearrangements about 87% or about 30% of the time, broadly matching IMGT annotations. In the study, 150 to 200 TCR beta chains were listed as associated with cytomegalovirus. In vitro tests confirmed that a few of the cytomegalovirus-associated TCR beta chains recognize cytomegalovirus antigens. Cytomegalovirus status was reported to be diagnosed by the classifier with high specificity and sensitivity in both the original and validation cohorts. According to a later analysis, most CMV-associated TCR beta chains appeared to be HLA-restricted, and the HLA associations seemed to be driven largely by CMV exposure. CMV serostatus was the only immune exposure information available for the cohort. A further reported finding was that TCR beta sequences accurately predicted the HLA-A and HLA-B alleles for most subjects in the first cohort. Some IMGT-functional V segments, including TRBV6-2 and TRBV6-3, could not be told apart with the 87-base-pair reads, so those segments were excluded. The authors suggested that the approach could potentially be generalized to other disease states and immunological phenotypes. While some public TCRs were present in many individuals, most TCR sequences turned up only very rarely across donors. HLA typing was unavailable for some donors at each locus, so association tests used only the typed subset. A later genetic analysis reported fewer N-insertions in productive TCRs among donors in an Asian-associated ancestry cluster than the roughly 700-donor mean. Presence/absence analyses assumed roughly uniform sequencing depth across donors, an assumption that may not hold. In a later analysis, 16,951 TCR beta sequences were associated with specific HLA alleles at a false discovery rate of 0.05. A cluster of highly shared sequence variants was judged likely to represent a technical artifact of the sequencing pipeline. Because counts were too low, approximately 15 rarely observed V segments, including chromosome 9 orphons, were excluded from the earlier analysis of about 500 of the donors. A later analysis found that TCR association rates varied across HLA loci, with DRB1 alleles showing the most associated TCRs and HLA-C alleles the fewest. Correlated functional status among segregating V segments might reflect linkage disequilibrium, but an unknown experimental factor could not be ruled out. A later genetic analysis associated a missense DCLRE1C variant with V-gene and J-gene trimming of TCR beta chains, and an independent cohort replicated the association. Only TCR beta chains were sequenced in this cohort, and the absence of alpha or paired-chain data limited detectable features.

The cohort comprised fewer than 700 healthy bone marrow donors. Cohort members were all nominally healthy when sampled, although unrecorded immune exposures were likely present. The donor tested CMV seronegative and was one of the 352 seronegative cohort members. Every donor gave a peripheral blood sample, and the peripheral blood mononuclear cells from that sample were used for TCR beta sequencing. The Qiagen DNeasy Blood Extraction Kit was used to extract genomic DNA from the blood cell samples. Including the terminal cysteine and phenylalanine, the CDR3 comprises 13 residues. The entry retains the CDR3 DNA only, 39 bases that are in frame from base 1. Trimming at the junction amounts to 5 bases on V and 3 bases on J, and the germline ends lie 10 bases apart. The germline V gene encodes CDR1 LNHDA and CDR2 SQIVND (reference sequence). Receptors were amplified or captured by the immunoSEQ multiplex PCR assay. For the multiplex PCR, a mixture combining 60 forward primers for TCR Vbeta segments and 13 reverse primers for TCR Jbeta segments was used. Amplification of the CDR3 region of rearranged TCR beta genes was performed with a multiplex PCR assay on genomic DNA. The Illumina HiSeq System was used to sequence the amplified TCR beta libraries as 87-base-pair reads. As for how the authors treated the data: In a later analysis, 80 million or so unique TCR beta chains were counted across the roughly 610 repertoires, and roughly 11 million of these chains were shared by at least two donors. Raw reads were error-corrected and collapsed into unique sequences by a nearest-neighbor algorithm in which closely related sequences were merged to remove PCR and sequencing errors. V, D and J gene segments were assigned by aligning CDR3 sequences to IMGT reference sequences. For a sequence to be retained, a match of at least six nucleotides to both a V gene segment and a J gene segment was required. A rearrangement counted as productive if the CDR3 had no stop codons and remained in frame with V and J, and every other rearrangement counted as non-productive. Following IMGT convention, CDR3 was defined as the stretch from the second conserved V-encoded cysteine up to the conserved J-encoded phenylalanine. In an earlier analysis of more than 550 of the donors, sequences lacking an unambiguous match to a single V gene segment were excluded. An earlier analysis of around 600 of the donors classified V segments as functional when productive rearrangements were above 56.7% and as segregating when the standard deviation between donors was above 5%. A statistical classification framework was built for diagnosing cytomegalovirus status from the catalog of TCR beta chain sequences. A later analysis assigned V and J genes by comparing TCR nucleotide sequences with IMGT/GENE-DB human TR gene sequences. The TCRdist pipeline was used in a later analysis to assign CDR3 sequences and most-parsimonious VDJ recombination scenarios. In a later analysis, each TCR beta chain was defined by its CDR3 amino acid sequence together with its V-gene family, and reads lacking a unique V-gene family were excluded. To address suspected cross-contamination and a sequencing artifact, a later analysis removed some 620 highly shared, low-generation-probability nucleotide sequences. A later analysis calculated a clonal expansion index for each public chain from normalized within-repertoire ranks of inferred template counts. Generation probabilities in a later analysis came from a VDJ recombination model fitted to out-of-frame rearrangements, and those results were checked against IGoR. In a later analysis, TCR-TCR, TCR-HLA and TCR-CMV co-occurrence was scored with hypergeometric tests, and a repertoire-size bias correction was applied to TCR pairs. To estimate false discovery rates, a later analysis permuted the HLA or CMV assignments 20 times. In a later analysis, co-occurring TCRs were grouped using DBSCAN, and TCRdist sequence similarity was added for clustering within HLA-allele-positive subsets. Repertoires with fewer than 30,000 or more than 120,000 public chains, plus five repertoires with anomalous nucleotide sharing, were excluded from co-occurrence clustering. Held by TCRdb, this immuneACCESS table contains in-frame sequences only and omits some clones. Under half of the omission traces to an unresolved V gene where checked; the cause of the rest is unknown. The DNA gave D and trimming, while V, J and clone size come from that table. In all, the sample holds roughly 120,000 clones, and 65% to 85% of those were seen once. About 0.22% of the sample is in the top ten clones.

With respect to this clone: It lacks a known antigen. The record has no base qualities; no much larger clone is one base away.

The V and J segments used are TRBV19 and TRBJ2-5, and the D gene may be TRBD2, 5 bases matching. Specimen: PBMCs. The sequence came from a man in his forties or fifties in good health and CMV-seronegative. DNA sequence: TGTGCCAGTAGTGGATCGGGAAAAGAGACCCAGTACTTC. This codes for CASSGSGKETQYF.